One sample yielded the 26 T cell receptor beta chains listed below, sequenced in a study of blood T cell repertoires in COVID-19. Repertoires were generated with immunoSEQ multiplex PCR, while TCRdb's copy carries only in-frame clones and drops some. The sample consists of about 100,000 clones, 85% to 95% of them appearing once. Sequenced: peripheral blood. Every receptor here comes from a man aged 50 to 60 with active COVID-19.

The chain has TRBV5-1 and TRBJ2-2, with 7 nucleotides matching TRBD1. The CDR3 is 15 amino acids. Germline V gene data show CDR1 as SGHRS and CDR2 as YFSETQ. The V gene end was trimmed by 5 bases and the J gene end by 0 bases; junction bases not matched to a gene: 4. The CDR3 reads CASREGTANTGELFF. As DNA, the CDR3 is TGCGCCAGCAGAGAGGGGACAGCGAACACCGGGGAGCTGTTTTTT.

This chain links TRBV11-2 with TRBJ2-7, with 10 bases lining up with TRBD2. The V gene's germline CDR1 is SGHAT and CDR2 FQNNGV. J gave up 6 bases and V 2 bases, and 7 bases lay outside the gene matches. This CDR3 contains 15 residues. Here the CDR3 reads CASSLPSGSSGEQYF. CDR3 coding DNA: TGTGCCAGCAGCTTACCTAGCGGGAGTTCAGGCGAGCAGTACTTC.

This clone has a handful of counts. This chain links TRBV9 with TRBJ1-1, with 8 bases identical to TRBD1. The CDR3 loop spans 17 amino acids. The germline gives CDR1 SGDLS, CDR2 YYNGEE. The V and J ends lost 3 bases and 0 bases, in that order; junction bases with no gene match: 10. The CDR3 coding sequence is TGTGCCAGCAGCGCCTCAGGGGGCCCTTCCCTGAACACTGAAGCTTTCTTT. Protein sequence: CASSASGGPSLNTEAFF.

This chain links TRBV6-5 with TRBJ1-1; TRBD1 aligns across 7 bases. After removal of 2 bases from V and 0 bases from J, the junction contained 6 bases not matched to a gene. The CDR3 consists of 16 residues. Per germline, CDR1 MNHEY and CDR2 SVGAGI. In DNA, the CDR3 is TGTGCCAGCAGTTACCTAAGGGACAGCTTGAACACTGAAGCTTTCTTT. Translated: CASSYLRDSLNTEAFF.

This chain uses TRBV6-5 with TRBJ1-4; TRBD1 might be the D (6 bases). Germline assignment: CDR1 MNHEY and CDR2 SVGAGI. Between the trimmed V and J ends, which lost 0 bases and 7 bases, there was a span of 12 bases. This CDR3 comprises 15 residues. The DNA for the CDR3 is TGTGCCAGCAGTTACTCGGGGGCATCCGCTGAAAAACTGTTTTTT. Encoded protein: CASSYSGASAEKLFF.

V is TRBV2 and J is TRBJ2-1; D is undetermined. The CDR3 has 13 residues. Germline V gene sequence: CDR1 SNHLY, CDR2 FYNNEI. The V end was cut by 7 bases, the J end by 9 bases, with 16 bases between. Here the CDR3 reads CASNPSPQAEQFF. CDR3 nucleotide sequence: TGTGCCAGCAATCCATCCCCCCAGGCTGAGCAGTTCTTC.

The rearrangement uses TRBV2 and TRBJ2-7, with D unresolved. The length of the CDR3 is 14 residues. Germline CDR1 is SNHLY and CDR2 is FYNNEI. V dropped 4 bases and J dropped 0 bases, with 10 bases sitting between them. The CDR3 DNA reads as TGTGCCAGCAGTGTCACTTCGAGCTCCTACGAGCAGTACTTC. Amino acids: CASSVTSSSYEQYF.

This rearrangement joins TRBV6-6 to TRBJ1-2; maybe TRBD1 (5 bases). The germline V gene encodes CDR1 MNHNY and CDR2 SVGAGI (reference sequence). The CDR3 loop spans 14 amino acids. Trimming stripped 1 base from V and 4 bases from J, with 10 bases between. In DNA form, the CDR3 reads TGTGCCAGCAGTTACTGGGGGACTACCTATGGCTACACCTTC. It is translated as CASSYWGTTYGYTF.

The CDR3 sequence: CASSQFSGVSYEQYF. CDR3 bases: TGTGCCAGCAGCCAATTCTCAGGTGTCTCCTACGAGCAGTACTTC. The genes are TRBV4-2 and TRBJ2-7; D remains ambiguous. The CDR3 has 15 amino acids. Germline CDR1 LGHNA, CDR2 YNFKEQ. The V end was cut by 2 bases, the J end by 0 bases, with 11 bases between.

The CDR3 reads CASSLTGNTEAFF. CDR3 DNA sequence: TGTGCCAGCAGCTTGACGGGGAACACTGAAGCTTTCTTT. This sequence joins TRBV5-5 and TRBJ1-1, with D unresolved. V lost 1 base, J lost 1 base, and 5 bases lay in between. Germline V gene data show CDR1 as SGHKS and CDR2 as YYEKEE (reference sequence). The CDR3 length is 13 residues.

Here the CDR3 reads CASRPEGVTEAFF. The CDR3 region has the DNA TGTGCCAGCAGACCCGAGGGGGTCACTGAAGCTTTCTTT. The chain carries TRBV6-7 and TRBJ1-1, with D possibly being TRBD1 (6 bases). TRBV6-7 counts as an open reading frame of uncertain function. The ends were cut back, 6 bases at V and 4 bases at J, with 12 bases in the middle. The CDR3 sequence is 13 residues long.

The chain links TRBV19 to TRBJ2-1; 11 nucleotides match TRBD1. This CDR3 comprises 18 residues. J lost 8 bases, V lost 11 bases, and 23 bases had no gene match. Per the germline V gene, CDR1 is LNHDA and CDR2 is SQIVND (reference sequence). CDR3 DNA sequence: TGTGCCGCTTCCAGTACCTCTCCCACCGGGACAGGGGGAGATGAGCAGTTCTTC. This gives the protein CAASSTSPTGTGGDEQFF. Using reference TRBV19 and TRBJ2-1 for the parts outside the CDR3, the full variable domain is DGGITQSPKYLFRKEGQNVTLSCEQNLNHDAMYWYRQDPGQGLRLIYYSQIVNDFQKGDIAEGYSVSREKKESFPLTVTSAQKNPTAFYLCAASSTSPTGTGGDEQFFGPGTRLTVL.

The chain has TRBV7-2 and TRBJ2-4; 8 positions agree with TRBD2. Germline V gene lookup returns CDR1 SGHTA and CDR2 FQGNSA. J lost 7 bases, V lost 1 base, and 6 bases had no gene match. The CDR3 consists of 15 residues. In DNA form, the CDR3 reads TGTGCCAGCAGCTTAGGGATAGCGGGAAGGAACATTCAGTACTTC. Its protein product is CASSLGIAGRNIQYF.

The chain employs TRBV6-2 or TRBV6-3 and TRBJ2-3; D not certain. V shed 4 bases and J shed 6 bases, with 5 bases lying between them. Germline V lookup: CDR1 MNHEY, CDR2 SVGEGT. The CDR3 covers 11 residues. In DNA, the CDR3 is TGTGCCAGCAGTTCCCTGGATACGCAGTATTTT. Amino acid sequence: CASSSLDTQYF.

The chain links TRBV5-8 to TRBJ2-5; TRBD2 matches at 9 bases. CDR3 length: 15 amino acids. V shed 4 bases, J shed 3 bases, and the junction held 7 bases outside the gene matches. Germline V gives CDR1 SGHTS, CDR2 YDEGEE. CDR3 nucleotide sequence: TGTGCCAGCAGCCCCGGGACTAGCTCCGAAGAGACCCAGTACTTC. Its translation: CASSPGTSSEETQYF.

V and J are TRBV30 and TRBJ1-3; perhaps TRBD1 as D (6 bases). CDR3 size: 14 residues. Trimming pared 5 bases from V and 0 bases from J, leaving 11 bases between. Germline values: CDR1 GTSNPN, CDR2 SVGIG (reference sequence). The CDR3, as DNA: TGTGCCTGGTACAGGGAAACCTCTGGAAACACCATATATTTT. Amino acid sequence: CAWYRETSGNTIYF.

V and J are TRBV23-1 and TRBJ1-1; D gene uncertain. TRBV23-1 counts as an open reading frame of uncertain function. Trimming took off 5 bases at V and 0 bases at J, with 4 bases between the two ends. CDR3 length equals 12 residues. In nucleotides, the CDR3 is TGCGCCAGCAGTGTAGTGAACACTGAAGCTTTCTTT. It codes for CASSVVNTEAFF.

The chain has TRBV7-3 and TRBJ2-1; TRBD2 aligns across 9 bases. Germline trimming cut 4 bases from V and 5 bases from J; bases unmatched to any gene: 6. Germline CDR1 and CDR2: SGHTA and FQGTGA. The CDR3 runs to 15 residues. The CDR3 loop is CASSSGLATDNEQFF. Here the CDR3 DNA reads TGTGCCAGCAGCTCTGGACTAGCGACTGACAATGAGCAGTTCTTC.

This sequence joins TRBV4-2 and TRBJ2-1, with 8 bases identical to TRBD2. Trimming at V came to 4 bases and at J to 8 bases, leaving 19 bases not matched to a gene. Germline V gene lookup returns CDR1 LGHNA and CDR2 YNFKEQ. This CDR3 is built from 18 residues. The chain's CDR3 is CASSREVGSGLEGYEQFF. CDR3 DNA: TGTGCCAGCAGCCGAGAAGTGGGCTCGGGACTAGAAGGATATGAGCAGTTCTTC.

This chain connects TRBV29-1 to TRBJ2-7; TRBD1 aligns across 7 bases. CDR3 length: 14 amino acids. With 2 bases clipped from V and 5 bases from J, the junction kept 9 bases outside the gene matches. From germline, CDR1 is SQVTM and CDR2 ANQGSEA. The CDR3 region has the DNA TGCAGCGTTGAACCACGCAGGGGGTCTAACGAGCAGTACTTC. Residues: CSVEPRRGSNEQYF.

This chain uses TRBV3-1 (or the pseudogene TRBV3-2) with TRBJ2-7, with 8 bases identical to TRBD2. The V segment lost 1 base and the J segment 4 bases; nucleotides outside the gene matches: 6. CDR3 length: 15 residues. Germline CDR1 is LGHDT and CDR2 is YNNKEL (reference sequence). The DNA for the CDR3 is TGTGCCAGCAGCCAAGCGGCTTTAGCGGGGTACGAGCAGTACTTC. It translates to CASSQAALAGYEQYF.

The chain joins TRBV24-1 to TRBJ2-3; D not certain. The CDR3 is 15 amino acids. Trimming took off 7 bases at V and 0 bases at J, with 13 bases between the two ends. Per the germline V gene, CDR1 is KGHDR and CDR2 is SFDVKD. The CDR3: CATSENRFSTDTQYF. The CDR3 DNA sequence: TGTGCCACCAGCGAAAACAGATTCAGCACAGATACGCAGTATTTT.

This chain uses TRBV19 with TRBJ1-4; perhaps TRBD1 as D (5 bases). V was clipped by 9 bases and J by 8 bases, with 13 bases between them. Germline V CDR1 and CDR2: LNHDA, SQIVND (reference sequence). This CDR3 region has 12 residues. The chain's CDR3 is CASRTREEKLFF. The CDR3 DNA reads TGTGCCAGCAGGACAAGGGAAGAAAAACTGTTTTTT.

The V and J genes are TRBV28 and TRBJ2-7; TRBD1 is a possible D gene (6 bases). Trimming pared 4 bases from V and 4 bases from J, leaving 14 bases between. Germline assignment: CDR1 MDHEN and CDR2 SYDVKM. The CDR3 has 14 amino acids. CDR3 in DNA: TGTGCCAGCAGTTCGGCAGGGGAGACGTACGAGCAGTACTTC. It is translated as CASSSAGETYEQYF.

The rearrangement links TRBV21-1 to TRBJ2-3; the table calls TRBD2, which could not be checked here. TRBV21-1 is marked as a pseudogene. The CDR3 consists of 16 residues. The chain's CDR3 is CASSIRAGASTDTQYF. The CDR3 bases are TGTGCCAGCAGCATTCGAGCGGGAGCTAGCACAGATACGCAGTATTTT.

The chain joins TRBV28 to TRBJ1-3; D ambiguous. The CDR3 runs to 15 residues. The ends were cut back, 1 base at V and 0 bases at J, with 7 bases in the middle. CDR1 MDHEN and CDR2 SYDVKM come from the germline V gene. The CDR3 loop reads CASSLSQISGNTIYF. The DNA of the CDR3 is TGTGCCAGCAGTTTATCCCAGATCTCTGGAAACACCATATATTTT.